This TCR beta chain is from a study of cytomegalovirus exposure and HLA in healthy donors. Germline values: CDR1 MDHEN, CDR2 SYDVKM. V was pared by 4 bases and J by 8 bases, with 11 bases between. The CDR3 runs to 13 residues. Researchers ran the PCR with 60 Vbeta and 13 Jbeta primers. Measured with immunoSEQ multiplex PCR; TCRdb has only the in-frame clones, and not every one. The sample gives fewer than 150,000 clones, 85% of which show up once; less than 7% is in the top ten. Study results and limitations: Presence/absence comparisons presumed near-even sequencing depth among donors.

As concerns this clone: What it recognizes is unknown.

The chain is built from TRBV28 and TRBJ1-4, with D possibly TRBD1 on 6 matching bases. Material for sequencing was PBMCs. This receptor was identified in a woman in her thirties in good health and CMV-seropositive. The CDR3 DNA sequence: TGTGCCAGCAGTTCAACAGGGAGAGAAAAACTGTTTTTT. This codes for CASSSTGREKLFF.